These T cell receptor beta chains were read from a single sample in a study of T cells after yellow fever vaccination. TCRdb used MiXCR to reprocess the 5' RACE reads, holding one entry per CDR3 protein. This sample carries around 600,000 distinct CDR3 sequences, around an eighth of them seen once, and the ten largest clones take 15%. The starting material was PBMCs, obtained on the day of the yellow fever booster vaccination. Source of these receptors: a young man who received the YFV17D yellow fever vaccine. Both conserved end residues are part of each CDR3. The D gene is left open where the match is weak. Rows may omit the clone size; those that give it use once, few, many or a size class.

clone size,D gene,J gene,V gene,CDR3 protein,CDR3 DNA
few,TRBD1,TRBJ2-7,TRBV12-3/TRBV12-4,CASTADETGFEQYF,TGTGCCAGCACCGCTGACGAGACAGGGTTCGAGCAGTACTTC
few,.,TRBJ2-7,TRBV10-3,CAISIGGASSEQYF,TGTGCCATCAGTATCGGGGGAGCCTCCTCCGAGCAGTACTTC
.,.,TRBJ2-6,TRBV6-5,CVSSYGQTSGANVLTF,TGTGTCAGCAGTTACGGACAGACCTCTGGGGCCAACGTCCTGACTTTC
few,TRBD1,TRBJ2-4,TRBV23-1,CASKLTGDPAKNIQYF,TGCGCCAGCAAGCTGACAGGGGACCCAGCCAAAAACATTCAGTACTTC
few,.,TRBJ1-1,TRBV12-3/TRBV12-4,CASSSRPSEAFF,TGTGCCAGCAGTTCCCGCCCGTCTGAAGCTTTCTTT
many,.,TRBJ2-7,TRBV11-2,CASSLETVSYEQYF,TGTGCCAGCAGCTTAGAGACAGTCTCCTACGAGCAGTACTTC
few,.,TRBJ2-5,TRBV7-8,CASSLGPRGAMETQYF,TGTGCCAGCAGCTTAGGGCCGCGAGGGGCAATGGAGACCCAGTACTTC
many,.,TRBJ2-1,TRBV7-2,CASSPRGERLGEQFF,TGTGCCAGCAGCCCACGAGGGGAACGTCTGGGTGAGCAGTTCTTC
few,.,TRBJ2-7,TRBV7-9,CASTLRDTPYEQYF,TGTGCCAGCACCCTACGGGACACGCCCTACGAGCAGTACTTC
few,.,TRBJ2-3,TRBV7-9,CASSNRRGADTQYF,TGTGCCAGCAGCAACCGCAGGGGAGCAGATACGCAGTATTTT
few,TRBD2,TRBJ2-3,TRBV20-1,CSARGLAGGPDTQYF,TGCAGTGCTAGGGGACTAGCGGGAGGGCCGGATACGCAGTATTTT
.,TRBD2,TRBJ2-5,TRBV6-1,CASSSGGLAGGPRETQYF,TGTGCCAGCAGCTCCGGAGGACTAGCGGGAGGGCCGAGAGAGACCCAGTACTTC
.,.,TRBJ1-2,TRBV7-8,CASSIQGGGYTF,TGTGCCAGCAGCATCCAGGGTGGTGGCTACACCTTC
.,.,TRBJ2-3,TRBV6-1,CASRVGHSTDTQYF,TGTGCCAGCCGCGTAGGTCATAGCACAGATACGCAGTATTTT
few,.,TRBJ2-6,TRBV11-2,CASKSLAGGCSGANVLTF,TGTGCCAGCAAGAGCTTAGCCGGGGGCTGCTCTGGGGCCAACGTCCTGACTTTC
.,.,TRBJ1-1,TRBV12-3/TRBV12-4,CASSLSNQAFF,TGTGCCAGCAGTTTAAGTAATCAAGCTTTCTTT
many,TRBD2,TRBJ2-3,TRBV28,CASSLRKGGLAGVADTQYF,TGTGCCAGCAGTTTGAGAAAAGGTGGACTAGCGGGAGTGGCAGATACGCAGTATTTT
few,.,TRBJ1-2,TRBV18,CASSPPASRNYGYTF,TGTGCCAGCTCACCCCCCGCGTCGAGGAACTATGGCTACACCTTC
few,.,TRBJ2-1,TRBV20-1,CSALWLSSYNEQFF,TGCAGTGCCCTGTGGCTTAGCTCCTACAATGAGCAGTTCTTC
few,.,TRBJ2-2,TRBV20-1,CSAVGETNTGELFF,TGCAGTGCGGTGGGGGAAACCAACACCGGGGAGCTGTTTTTT
few,TRBD1,TRBJ1-1,TRBV12-3/TRBV12-4,CASSWGQGSTEAFF,TGTGCCAGCAGTTGGGGACAGGGGAGCACTGAAGCTTTCTTT
few,TRBD1,TRBJ1-2,TRBV7-2,CASSSPGGRGLYGYTF,TGTGCCAGCAGCTCCCCAGGGGGCAGGGGTCTCTATGGCTACACCTTC
few,.,TRBJ2-1,TRBV20-1,CSAIRRLPFEQFF,TGCAGTGCCATTAGGAGACTTCCGTTCGAGCAGTTCTTC
.,TRBD2,TRBJ2-3,TRBV28,CASSLGTSGPPPTDTQYF,TGTGCCAGCAGTTTGGGGACTAGCGGCCCCCCGCCCACAGATACGCAGTATTTT
.,.,TRBJ1-6,TRBV7-2,CASSLAARNSPLHF,TGTGCCAGCAGCTTAGCGGCGAGGAATTCACCCCTCCACTTT
few,.,TRBJ2-7,TRBV20-1,CSARISASYEQYF,TGCAGTGCTAGAATCAGCGCCTCCTACGAGCAGTACTTC
.,.,TRBJ1-3,TRBV7-7,CASSAGVAGNTIYF,TGTGCTAGCAGCGCAGGGGTAGCTGGAAACACCATATATTTT
many,.,TRBJ1-2,TRBV3-1,CASSQVGVGYTF,TGTGCCAGCAGCCAAGTGGGGGTTGGCTACACCTTC
few,TRBD1,TRBJ2-1,TRBV9,CASSAWDRENEQFF,TGTGCCAGCAGCGCTTGGGACAGAGAGAATGAGCAGTTCTTC
.,TRBD2,TRBJ2-2,TRBV20-1,CSALAGRASGELFF,TGCAGTGCCCTAGCGGGAAGAGCGTCCGGGGAGCTGTTTTTT
few,.,TRBJ1-1,TRBV18,CASSKSLTEAFF,TGTGCCAGCTCAAAGTCCCTCACTGAAGCTTTCTTT
.,TRBD2,TRBJ2-1,TRBV7-3,CASSLQRYSSGSLITYNEQFF,TGTGCCAGCAGCTTACAGCGTTATTCTAGCGGGAGTCTGATAACCTACAATGAGCAGTTCTTC
once,.,TRBJ2-1,TRBV4-2,CASSPHPLVGEGTNEQFF,TGTGCCAGCAGCCCGCACCCCCTGGTGGGGGAAGGGACCAATGAGCAGTTCTTC
few,.,TRBJ1-2,TRBV7-2,CASSLGLSNYGYTF,TGTGCCAGCAGCTTAGGCCTCTCCAACTATGGCTACACCTTC
few,.,TRBJ2-2,TRBV6-2/TRBV6-3,CASTNPGENTGELFF,TGTGCCAGCACCAATCCCGGGGAAAACACCGGGGAGCTGTTTTTT
.,.,TRBJ2-2,TRBV9,CASSTSQVDRSTGELFF,TGTGCCAGCAGCACCTCCCAAGTGGACAGATCCACCGGGGAGCTGTTTTTT
.,.,TRBJ2-1,TRBV24-1,CATSDTPLSEQFF,TGTGCCACCAGTGATACCCCCCTTTCCGAGCAGTTCTTC
few,TRBD2,TRBJ2-1,TRBV20-1,CSANLGTSGNEQFF,TGCAGTGCTAATCTAGGGACTAGCGGGAATGAGCAGTTCTTC
.,TRBD2,TRBJ2-3,TRBV20-1,CSARLGGSRKDTQYF,TGCAGTGCTAGGCTCGGCGGGAGTAGGAAAGATACGCAGTATTTT
.,.,TRBJ1-2,TRBV7-2,CASSLDLGYTF,TGTGCCAGCAGCCTCGACCTAGGCTACACCTTC
few,.,TRBJ2-2,TRBV14,CASSQDVPTGELFF,TGTGCCAGCAGCCAAGATGTACCCACCGGGGAGCTGTTTTTT
few,TRBD2,TRBJ2-5,TRBV9,CASSGSGRDQETQYF,TGTGCCAGCAGCGGTAGCGGGAGAGACCAAGAGACCCAGTACTTC
.,TRBD2,TRBJ2-2,TRBV20-1,CSARRTSGRIGELFF,TGCAGTGCTAGGAGGACTAGCGGGAGGATCGGGGAGCTGTTTTTT
.,TRBD2,TRBJ2-7,TRBV20-1,CSAPGTRYYEQYF,TGCAGTGCCCCCGGGACTAGATATTACGAGCAGTACTTC
.,TRBD1,TRBJ2-7,TRBV4-3,CASSRRELGSGGNYEQYF,TGCGCCAGCAGCCGCCGGGAATTGGGGTCAGGGGGTAACTACGAGCAGTACTTC
.,.,TRBJ2-2,TRBV12-3/TRBV12-4,CASSLHLGELFF,TGTGCCAGCAGTTTACATCTCGGGGAGCTGTTTTTT
.,.,TRBJ2-1,TRBV5-5,CASSLDYRSSYNEQFF,TGTGCCAGCAGCCTCGACTATCGTAGCTCCTACAATGAGCAGTTCTTC
few,.,TRBJ2-7,TRBV20-1,CSARDRPAASEQYF,TGCAGTGCTAGAGATAGACCAGCCGCCAGCGAGCAGTACTTC
few,TRBD2,TRBJ2-2,TRBV10-1,CASSEALQRGNTGELFF,TGCGCCAGCAGTGAAGCCTTGCAGCGGGGGAACACCGGGGAGCTGTTTTTT
few,.,TRBJ2-4,TRBV21-1,CASLCPLAKNIQYF,TGTGCCAGCCTCTGTCCTCTAGCCAAAAACATTCAGTACTTC
.,TRBD2,TRBJ2-5,TRBV5-1,CASRSAGASVETQYF,TGCGCCAGCAGATCAGCGGGAGCGTCGGTGGAGACCCAGTACTTC
few,.,TRBJ2-5,TRBV20-1,CSAGRDQETQYF,TGCAGTGCTGGCAGGGACCAAGAGACCCAGTACTTC
many,.,TRBJ2-2,TRBV12-3/TRBV12-4,CASTSSRELFF,TGTGCCAGCACGTCTAGCCGGGAGCTGTTTTTT
many,.,TRBJ2-3,TRBV7-2,CASSLSRADTQYF,TGTGCCAGCAGCTTAAGCCGGGCAGATACGCAGTATTTT
.,.,TRBJ2-1,TRBV19,CASSHDRSAYNEQFF,TGTGCCAGTAGTCATGACAGGTCTGCCTACAATGAGCAGTTCTTC
.,.,TRBJ2-3,TRBV12-3/TRBV12-4,CASSFFGGRTDTQYF,TGTGCCAGCAGTTTTTTTGGGGGGCGCACAGATACGCAGTATTTT
many,.,TRBJ1-3,TRBV18,CASSQQGQTGNTIYF,TGTGCCAGCTCACAACAGGGTCAAACTGGAAACACCATATATTTT